One sample yielded the 15 T cell receptor beta chains listed below, sequenced in a study of CD8+CD57+ T cells in acquired aplastic anemia. Flow cytometry had shown expanded CD8+CD57+ cells in the patients chosen for sequencing. Investigators profiled TCR beta VDJ and CDR3 from genomic DNA template. TCRdb itself ran the reads through MiXCR, one entry per CDR3 protein. This table holds 170,000 or so distinct CDR3 sequences, 55% to 65% found once. The sample consisted of sorted CD4+, CD8+, or CD8+CD57+ T cells (not recorded which) from PBMCs. The receptors here all came from a human donor with aplastic anemia.

The sample holds one count of this clonotype. V and J are TRBV7-8 and TRBJ1-1, with TRBD1 matching 7 bases. Germline-derived CDR1 and CDR2 are SGHVS and FQNEAQ. V shed 4 bases, J shed 11 bases, and the junction held 10 bases outside the gene matches. This CDR3 comprises 13 residues. The CDR3 DNA follows: TGTGCCAGCAGCTCCCCCGGGACAGTGTTTGCTTTCTTT. The encoded protein is CASSSPGTVFAFF.

The chain is built from TRBV10-3 and TRBJ2-1, with 8 bases fitting TRBD2. The CDR3 is made up of 18 amino acids. Germline values: CDR1 ENHRY, CDR2 SYGVKD. After removal of 1 base from V and 4 bases from J, the junction contained 12 bases not matched to a gene. CDR3 in amino acids: CAISEYTGTSEQYNEQFF. The CDR3 DNA reads as TGTGCCATCAGTGAGTACACCGGGACTAGTGAACAGTACAATGAGCAGTTCTTC.

The chain recombines TRBV11-2 with TRBJ1-2; TRBD1 is a possible D gene (6 bases). Germline V gives CDR1 SGHAT, CDR2 FQNNGV. CDR3 length: 16 amino acids. V gave up 1 base and J gave up 5 bases, with 17 bases separating them. CDR3 residues: CASSLGPGDYSYGYTF. The CDR3 DNA is TGTGCCAGCAGCTTAGGGCCAGGGGACTATTCATATGGCTACACCTTC.

V gene TRBV15 combines with J gene TRBJ1-4; the match to TRBD1 covers 9 bases. Losses at the gene ends were 3 bases for V and 5 bases for J; bases not matched to a gene: 7. The germline V gene encodes CDR1 LNHNV and CDR2 YYDKDF (reference sequence). The CDR3 extends over 16 amino acids. The CDR3 loop is CATSSTRGTGNEKLFF. In DNA, the CDR3 is TGTGCCACCAGCAGTACCCGGGGGACAGGGAATGAAAAACTGTTTTTT.

In its sample, this clonotype was seen a few times. This chain uses TRBV25-1 with TRBJ2-7; D is ambiguous. Trimming left V 1 base short and J 5 bases short, with 9 bases between. The CDR3 length is 13 residues. In germline, CDR1 is MGHDK, CDR2 SYGVNS. As DNA, the CDR3 is TGTGCCAGCAGTGAATTGTTCCGGGACGAGCAGTACTTC. Translating gives CASSELFRDEQYF.

This chain joins TRBV10-3 and TRBJ1-1; 7 bases are a match to TRBD1. V gave up 10 bases and J gave up 2 bases; unmatched junction bases: 13. Per germline, CDR1 ENHRY and CDR2 SYGVKD. CDR3 length: 15 residues. The CDR3 nucleotides are TGTGCCACCAGGGGAGGGGGCGGCATTAACACTGAAGCTTTCTTT. It translates to CATRGGGGINTEAFF.

The chain employs TRBV7-6 and TRBJ2-1, with D possibly called TRBD1 or TRBD2 (7 bases each). Germline V gene data show CDR1 as SGHVS and CDR2 as FNYEAQ. The V end lost 5 bases, the J end lost 3 bases, and 20 bases lay between the germline ends. The CDR3 sequence is 17 residues long. CDR3 nucleotides: TGTGCCAGCAGCCTAGGGCGACAGGGAGGGCTCTACAATGAGCAGTTCTTC. Translated, it gives CASSLGRQGGLYNEQFF. Supplemented by reference TRBV7-6 and TRBJ2-1, the full variable domain reads GAGVSQSPRYKVTKRGQDVALRCDPISGHVSLYWYRQALGQGPEFLTYFNYEAQQDKSGLPNDRFSAERPEGSISTLTIQRTEQRDSAMYRCASSLGRQGGLYNEQFFGPGTRLTVL.

This clonotype has only a few counts. The V and J genes are TRBV10-3 and TRBJ1-5; D may be TRBD1 (5 bases). V shed 8 bases and J shed 4 bases, with 12 bases lying between them. Germline-derived CDR1 and CDR2 are ENHRY and SYGVKD. The CDR3 loop spans 13 amino acids. CDR3 region: CAIGGGENQPQHF. In DNA, the CDR3 is TGTGCCATCGGGGGAGGTGAAAATCAGCCCCAGCATTTT.

The chain combines TRBV7-2 with TRBJ2-3, with D possibly being TRBD2 (5 bases). Germline CDR1 and CDR2: SGHTA and FQGNSA. The CDR3 extends over 16 amino acids. The ends were cut back, 1 base at V and 2 bases at J, with 13 bases in the middle. The CDR3 bases are TGTGCCAGCAGCTTAGGTTCACTAGTAAACACAGATACGCAGTATTTT. It encodes CASSLGSLVNTDTQYF.

The rearrangement links TRBV12-3 or TRBV12-4 to TRBJ1-3; 7 nucleotides agree with TRBD1. The CDR3 covers 16 residues. After removal of 8 bases from V and 0 bases from J, the junction contained 10 bases not matched to a gene. CDR3 protein: CASQLRDRVSGNTIYF. CDR3 in DNA: TGTGCCAGCCAACTCCGGGACAGAGTCTCTGGAAACACCATATATTTT.

Only a few counts were recorded for this clonotype. The chain is built from TRBV6-1 and TRBJ1-5, with D perhaps matching TRBD1 (5 bases). Germline V CDR1 and CDR2: MNHNS, SASEGT. Trimming cost V 1 base and J 3 bases, with 13 bases left between them. This CDR3 comprises 16 residues. The CDR3 DNA follows: TGTGCCAGCAGTGAAGGGGCCGGGACCCCCAATCAGCCCCAGCATTTT. As protein: CASSEGAGTPNQPQHF.

The rearrangement uses TRBV13 and TRBJ2-5; TRBD1 matches 9 bases. The CDR3 sequence is 17 residues long. From germline, CDR1 is PRHDT and CDR2 FYEKMQ (reference sequence). V trimming: 6 bases; J trimming: 1 base; junction bases outside the gene matches: 12. The CDR3 nucleotides read TGTGCCAGCAGTTACGGAGCGGGACAGGGCCTCCAAGAGACCCAGTACTTC. Translating gives CASSYGAGQGLQETQYF. The whole variable domain, filled in from reference TRBV13 and TRBJ2-5, reads AAGVIQSPRHLIKEKRETATLKCYPIPRHDTVYWYQQGPGQDPQFLISFYEKMQSDKGSIPDRFSAQQFSDYHSELNMSSLELGDSALYFCASSYGAGQGLQETQYFGPGTRLLVL.

The chain recombines TRBV7-6 with TRBJ2-7, with 9 bases that match TRBD1. CDR3 length equals 15 residues. The J segment lost 4 bases and the V segment lost 4 bases, leaving 8 bases of the junction unmatched. Germline V gene data show CDR1 as SGHVS and CDR2 as FNYEAQ. The CDR3: CASSSTAGQGYEQYF. Written as DNA, the CDR3 is TGTGCCAGCAGCTCCACGGCGGGACAGGGTTACGAGCAGTACTTC.

The genes are TRBV2 and TRBJ2-5, with a tentative D call TRBD1 (5 bases). The germline V gene has CDR1 SNHLY and CDR2 FYNNEI. The CDR3 consists of 13 residues. V was trimmed by 2 bases and J by 3 bases, leaving 7 bases between them. This CDR3 reads CASSERGEETQYF. The CDR3 DNA reads as TGTGCCAGCAGTGAAAGGGGTGAAGAGACCCAGTACTTC.

The chain has TRBV7-3 and TRBJ2-7, with D tentatively TRBD1 (6 bases). The CDR3 covers 11 residues. V was pared by 9 bases and J by 7 bases, with 13 bases between. The germline gives CDR1 SGHTA, CDR2 FQGTGA. The CDR3 reads CASSGEWEQYF. The CDR3 DNA is TGTGCCAGTTCAGGGGAGTGGGAGCAGTACTTC.